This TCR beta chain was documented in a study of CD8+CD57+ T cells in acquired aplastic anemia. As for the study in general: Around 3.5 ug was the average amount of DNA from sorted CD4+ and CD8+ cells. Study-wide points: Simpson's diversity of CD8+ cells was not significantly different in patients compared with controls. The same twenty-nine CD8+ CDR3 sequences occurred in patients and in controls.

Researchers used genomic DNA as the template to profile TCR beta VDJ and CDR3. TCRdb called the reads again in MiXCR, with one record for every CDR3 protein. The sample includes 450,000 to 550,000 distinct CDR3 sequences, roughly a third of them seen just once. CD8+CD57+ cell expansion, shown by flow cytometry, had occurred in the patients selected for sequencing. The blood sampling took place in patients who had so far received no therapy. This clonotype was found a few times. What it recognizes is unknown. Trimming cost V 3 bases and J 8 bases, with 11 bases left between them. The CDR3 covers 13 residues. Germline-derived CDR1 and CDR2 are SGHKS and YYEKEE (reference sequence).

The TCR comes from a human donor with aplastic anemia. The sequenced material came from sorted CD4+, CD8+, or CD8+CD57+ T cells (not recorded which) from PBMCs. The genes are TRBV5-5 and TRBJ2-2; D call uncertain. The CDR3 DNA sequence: TGTGCCAGCAGCTACGAGCCGGCTGGGGAGCTGTTTTTT. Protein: CASSYEPAGELFF.